The sequence of this T cell receptor (beta chain) was determined in a study of blood T cell repertoires in COVID-19. The study recruited people aged about 18 to 95 years across approximately 23 US areas. Participants had their cohort set by participant-reported clinical history. Donors in Cohort 3 counted as recovered after two negative PCRs, clearance, or symptom resolution. V gave up 8 bases and J gave up 8 bases, with 16 bases separating them. Germline lookup yields CDR1 MDHEN and CDR2 SYDVKM. The CDR3 is 13 residues long. Per the original methods: The authors estimated nucleated cell counts from reference gene primer amplification. Sequenced by immunoSEQ multiplex PCR; TCRdb stores in-frame clones only, minus some. D and trimming were read from the DNA, whereas the V and J calls and clone size are those reported in that table. Among about 320,000 clones listed, roughly nine tenths were seen once.

The receptor comes from a man between 60 and 75 years old who had recovered from COVID-19. The V call is TRBV28, the J call TRBJ2-1; D uncertain. Material: PBMCs or T cells enriched from blood (not recorded which). CDR3 nucleotides: TGTGCCAGCCTGCCCCGACCCGGGTATGAGCAGTTCTTC. It codes for CASLPRPGYEQFF.